This T cell receptor beta chain is from a study of post-analysis software for immune sequencing data. Study conclusions and caveats: When patients were compared with controls, about 5 TRBV segments were more frequent, TRBV5-6, TRBV5-1 and TRBV20-1 among them. The normalized Chao1 diversity of multiple sclerosis patients was significantly lower than that of controls.

The authors incorporated unique molecular identifiers into the TCR beta cDNA libraries. Each CDR3 protein is one row after TCRdb ran MiXCR on the PCR reads. The sample has fewer than 850,000 distinct CDR3 sequences; 30% are singletons. The CDR3 covers 9 residues. Germline CDR1 reads DFQATT; CDR2 reads SNEGSKA (reference sequence). V lost 3 bases, J lost 9 bases, and 3 bases lay in between. Notes on this clonotype: Its antigen is not identified.

The sequencing sample was made of blood. The chain is built from TRBV20-1 and TRBJ2-1; D ambiguous. This sequence was found in a girl aged 10-17 years with multiple sclerosis. The CDR3 nucleotides read TGCAGTGCTAGCGCTGAGCAGTTCTTC. As protein: CSASAEQFF.